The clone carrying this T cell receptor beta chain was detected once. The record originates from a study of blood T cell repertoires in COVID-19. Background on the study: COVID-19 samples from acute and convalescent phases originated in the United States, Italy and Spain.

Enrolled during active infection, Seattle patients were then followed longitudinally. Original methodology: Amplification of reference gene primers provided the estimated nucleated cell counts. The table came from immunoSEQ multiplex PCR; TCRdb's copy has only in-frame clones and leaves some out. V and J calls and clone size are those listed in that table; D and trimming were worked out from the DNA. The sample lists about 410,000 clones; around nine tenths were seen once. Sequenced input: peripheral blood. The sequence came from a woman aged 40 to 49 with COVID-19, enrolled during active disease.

The CDR3 DNA follows: TGTGCCAGCAGCTTAGCGAACAGGAATGGAAACACCATATATTTT. It translates to CASSLANRNGNTIYF. The chain is built from TRBV7-9 and TRBJ1-3; tentatively, D is TRBD1 (5 bases). This CDR3 is 15 amino acids long. The V gene lost 0 bases and the J gene lost 3 bases, with 9 bases spanning the gap. CDR1 SEHNR and CDR2 FQNEAQ come from the germline V gene (reference sequence).